Included here is one TCR beta chain sequence, with context. The data belong to a study of T cell responses to AZD1222 COVID-19 vaccine. Method: immunoSEQ multiplex PCR; TCRdb's copy keeps in-frame clones and lacks some. Here the sample spans about 120,000 clones, 80% to 95% being singletons. The germline CDR1 and CDR2 sequences are SEHNR and FQNEAQ (reference sequence). CDR3 size: 11 residues. With 2 bases removed from V and 8 bases from J, the gap between germline ends came to 4 bases. The TCR sequence derives from an adult in good health. J is TRBJ2-1 and V is TRBV7-9; D is unresolved. Specimen: peripheral blood, collected on day 0 of AZD1222 vaccination. This CDR3 is CASSLSDEQFF. CDR3 nucleotides: TGTGCCAGCAGCTTATCCGATGAGCAGTTCTTC.